The sequence of this T cell receptor (beta chain) was determined in a study of siplizumab effects on memory and regulatory T cells (dated by TCRdb to between 2018 and 2021). Background on the whole study: The effect of the anti-CD2 antibody siplizumab on alloreactive T-cell subsets was examined in allogeneic mixed lymphocyte reactions constructed from human PBMCs.

Findings and caveats that apply to the study as a whole: Greater diversity appeared to be present in unstimulated naive T cells than in memory T cells, and a substantial contribution to the alloresponse seemed to be made by naive cells. In reactions with siplizumab, an average of 68.8% of mappable alloreactive CD4+ clones were Treg-derived, compared with 25% to 30% in control reactions. About 75-96% of proliferating CD4+ or CD8+ clones could not be given a naive or memory phenotype. Sequences below about 10^-5 frequency were poorly captured, so only a minor fraction of alloreactive clones could be mapped to unstimulated subsets. Siplizumab significantly reduced the cumulative frequency of alloreactive sequences traceable to unstimulated CD4+ memory T cells. Whether proliferating Tregs from siplizumab cultures actually had suppressive function was not functionally confirmed.

CDR1 SGHTA and CDR2 FQGNSA were looked up in the germline V gene. A distance of 8 bases separates the germline ends of V and J, which lose 2 bases and 6 bases respectively. From the cysteine up to the phenylalanine, the CDR3 has a length of 13 residues. Only the CDR3 DNA stays, 39 bases, in frame from base 1. Sorted unstimulated T cells, along with proliferating T cells recovered from mixed lymphocyte reactions, underwent TCRbeta CDR3 sequencing. Fresh whole blood from about 11 HLA-typed healthy donors was used as the source from which PBMCs were isolated. To map where alloreactive clones came from, CD4+ regulatory T cells in the unstimulated state were FACS-sorted. Libraries were built with the immunoSEQ multiplex PCR assay. Each sample had some 10^5 TCR templates assayed by the deep sequencing platform. Genomic DNA extracted from sorted T cells was used for TCRbeta CDR3 sequencing. The source study handled its data this way. Clonal analysis of TCRbeta CDR3 data was done in the R programming language. Unstimulated samples were compared with post-reaction CFSE-low samples to define alloreactive CD4+ and CD8+ clones. Regulatory or non-regulatory origin of alloreactive CD4+ clones was assigned by matching sequences to the sorted unstimulated Treg and non-Treg repertoires. What TCRdb holds here is the immuneACCESS table cut down to in-frame rearrangements. Part of the clones is not present; checked against another copy, under half of the missing clones reflect an unresolved V gene, and the others are unexplained. That table gives V, J and clone size, and the DNA gave D and trimming. This sample comprises about 100,000 clones, 94% of them detected only once. The top ten clones comprise around 0.6% of the sample.

With respect to this clone: What this receptor recognizes is not known. No base-level quality is on record; no much larger clone is a single base apart.

The chain was built from TRBV7-2 and TRBJ1-5; there is no confident call for the D gene. The sequenced sample was Tregs sorted from blood. The sequence was collected from a human donor in good health. The sequenced DNA: TGTGCCAGCAGCTTAATTCCGGGTCAGCCCCAGCATTTT. It codes for CASSLIPGQPQHF.